The present TCR beta chain was sequenced within a study of cytomegalovirus exposure and HLA in healthy donors. PCR amplification relied on 60 Vbeta primers (plus 13 Jbeta primers). Profiling relied on immunoSEQ multiplex PCR, and the TCRdb table lists in-frame clones only, not all of them. The table lists under 200,000 clones, over 70% of them singletons. Study-level findings and limits: TCR beta sequences numbering about 17,000 were associated with HLA alleles at 0.05 false discovery rate in a later analysis.

For this clone: The antigen remains unidentified.

Germline CDR1 SGHNT, CDR2 YENEEA. Trimming pared 4 bases from V and 7 bases from J, leaving 14 bases between. The CDR3 is 14 residues long. V is TRBV11-3 and J is TRBJ2-1; perhaps TRBD2 as D (5 bases). The sequencing input was PBMCs. The TCR comes from a man between 40 and 49 years old in good health and CMV-seropositive. This CDR3 is CASSSKGVPNEQFF. CDR3 bases: TGTGCCAGCAGCTCCAAGGGAGTACCAAATGAGCAGTTCTTC.